This T cell receptor (beta chain) appears in the sequencing data of a study of blood T cell repertoires in COVID-19. Study-wide background: The origin of the acute and convalescent COVID-19 samples was the United States, Italy and Spain.

The CDR3 extends over 12 amino acids. Germline V gene lookup returns CDR1 SNHLY and CDR2 FYNNEI. Trimming removed 7 bases at V and 5 bases at J, with 11 bases between. As originally analysed: Nucleated cell number was recorded as an estimate derived from reference gene primer amplification. Profiled with immunoSEQ multiplex PCR; TCRdb holds only in-frame clones, not every one. That table gives V, J and clone size, and the DNA gave D and trimming. The table shows roughly 430,000 clones, with approximately 90% occurring only once. J is TRBJ1-2 and V is TRBV2; weak D call: TRBD1 (6 bases). This TCR came from a woman aged 18-30 years who had been exposed to COVID-19. Sequenced material: PBMCs or T cells enriched from blood (not recorded which). Written as DNA, the CDR3 is TGTGCCAGCACTACAGGGACATATGGCTACACCTTC. Translation gives CASTTGTYGYTF.